The TCR beta chain under discussion was sequenced for a study of response to subunit inactivated influenza vaccine. This clonotype has a count of ten or more. Its target is unknown. From germline, CDR1 is SGHRS and CDR2 YFSETQ. The V gene lost 2 bases and the J gene lost 3 bases, with 12 bases spanning the gap. The CDR3 consists of 14 residues. Study results and caveats: That few new T cells are recruited by each seasonal influenza vaccination was the authors' suggestion.

From the RT-PCR reads, TCRdb called clonotypes with MiXCR, one entry per CDR3 protein. Altogether about 610,000 distinct CDR3 sequences are present, 14% being singletons, with the ten largest covering 11%. This sequence was found in a man aged 50 to 60 who received an inactivated influenza vaccine. J is TRBJ2-7 and V is TRBV5-1, with a possible D match to TRBD1 (6 bases). The source was PBMCs from blood, collected approximately 13 days after vaccination. The CDR3 loop reads CASSFGRGYYEQYF. Here the CDR3 DNA reads TGCGCCAGCAGCTTCGGCAGGGGCTACTACGAGCAGTACTTC.